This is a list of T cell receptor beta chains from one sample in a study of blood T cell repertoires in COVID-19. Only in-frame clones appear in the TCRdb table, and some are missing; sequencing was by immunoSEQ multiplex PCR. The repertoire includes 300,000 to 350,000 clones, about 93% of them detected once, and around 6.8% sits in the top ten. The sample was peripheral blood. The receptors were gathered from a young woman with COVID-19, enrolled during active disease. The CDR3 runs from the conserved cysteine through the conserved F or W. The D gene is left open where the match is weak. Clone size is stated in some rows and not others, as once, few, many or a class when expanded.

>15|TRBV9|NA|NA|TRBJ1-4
TGTGCCAGCAGCGTAGACGGGGAGAGCTTGCGGAAACTGTTTTTT
CASSVDGESLRKLFF
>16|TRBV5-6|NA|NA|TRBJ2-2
TGTGCCAGCAGCCCGGCGGGGCGGTCGGGGACCGGGGAGCTGTTTTTT
CASSPAGRSGTGELFF
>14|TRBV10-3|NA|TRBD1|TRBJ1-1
TGTGCCATCAGTGATTGGACAGGGAAGGCTGAAGCTTTCTTT
CAISDWTGKAEAFF
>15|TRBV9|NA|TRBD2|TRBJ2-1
TGTGCCAGCAGCGCTACTAGCGGGACATCGTATGAGCAGTTCTTC
CASSATSGTSYEQFF
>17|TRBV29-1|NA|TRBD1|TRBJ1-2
TGCAGCGTTGTACCCCTTACCATGCGGACAGGGACCTATGGCTACACCTTC
CSVVPLTMRTGTYGYTF
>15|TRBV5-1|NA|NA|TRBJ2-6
TGCGCCAGCAGCCTCTGGGGAGAGGGGGCCAACGTCCTGACTTTC
CASSLWGEGANVLTF
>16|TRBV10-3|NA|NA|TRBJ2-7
TGTGCCATCAGTGAGCCAGGGTTGGGGGCCGAGGGCGAGCAGTACTTC
CAISEPGLGAEGEQYF
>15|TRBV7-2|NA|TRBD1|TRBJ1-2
TGTGCCAGCAGCTCCAGGACAGGGGTGCACTATGGCTACACCTTC
CASSSRTGVHYGYTF
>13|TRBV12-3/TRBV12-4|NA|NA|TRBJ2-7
TGTGCCAGCAGTTTTTGGCTAGGAGGCGAGCAGTACTTC
CASSFWLGGEQYF
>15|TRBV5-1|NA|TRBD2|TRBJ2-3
TGCGCCAGCAGCTTGCGCGGGAGGAGCACAGATACGCAGTATTTT
CASSLRGRSTDTQYF
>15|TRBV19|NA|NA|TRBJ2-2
TGTGCCAGTAGTATAGTGTCGGAGTCCGCCGGGGAGCTGTTTTTT
CASSIVSESAGELFF
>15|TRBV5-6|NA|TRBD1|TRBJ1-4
TGTGCCAGCAGCTTTATTGGGACAGGGTCTGAAAAACTGTTTTTT
CASSFIGTGSEKLFF
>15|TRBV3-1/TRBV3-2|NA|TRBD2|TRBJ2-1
TGTGCCAGCAGCCCGGGACTATCCTTTCAGGGTGAGCAGTTCTTC
CASSPGLSFQGEQFF
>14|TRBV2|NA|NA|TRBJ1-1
TGTGCCAGCAGTGAAGCCAGGGGGAACACTGAAGCTTTCTTT
CASSEARGNTEAFF
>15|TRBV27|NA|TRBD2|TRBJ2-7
TGTGCCAGCAGTTTATCTACTAGCGGGAGTCGCGAGCAGTACTTC
CASSLSTSGSREQYF
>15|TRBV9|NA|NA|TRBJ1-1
TGTGCCAGCAGCGTAGGGGGGGTCTTGAACACTGAAGCTTTCTTT
CASSVGGVLNTEAFF
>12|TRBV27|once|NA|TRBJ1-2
TGTGCCAGCACCAACCCTGGGGCTGGCTACACCTTC
CASTNPGAGYTF
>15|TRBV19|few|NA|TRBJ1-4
TGTGCCAGTGAACGAGATGACAGGTCGGGTGAAAAACTGTTTTTT
CASERDDRSGEKLFF
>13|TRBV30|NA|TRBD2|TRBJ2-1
TGTGCCTGGAGTGTAACTAGCGGGAATGAGCAGTTCTTC
CAWSVTSGNEQFF
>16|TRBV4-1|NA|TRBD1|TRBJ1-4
TGCGCCAGCAGCCAAGAGATGGGACAGGGGGCGGAAAAACTGTTTTTT
CASSQEMGQGAEKLFF
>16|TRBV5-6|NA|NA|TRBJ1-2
TGTGCCAGCAGCTTGGCGGGGGAGGGCCCTTTCTATGGCTACACCTTC
CASSLAGEGPFYGYTF
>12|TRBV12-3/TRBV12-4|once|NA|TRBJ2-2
TGTGCCAGCAGTTTACCAGCCGGGGAGCTGTTTTTT
CASSLPAGELFF
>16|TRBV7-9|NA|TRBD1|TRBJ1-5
TGTGCCAGCAGCTTAGACAGGGGACCCCTCCAGCAGCCCCAGCATTTT
CASSLDRGPLQQPQHF
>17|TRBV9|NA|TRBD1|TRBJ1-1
TGTGCCAGCAGCGCCCGACCGGGACAGGGGGCGAACACTGAAGCTTTCTTT
CASSARPGQGANTEAFF
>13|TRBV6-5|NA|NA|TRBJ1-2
TGTGCCAGCAGTTACTCGGGGGGAGCCGGCTACACCTTC
CASSYSGGAGYTF
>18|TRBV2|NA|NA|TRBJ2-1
TGTGCCAGCAGTGAGTCACCTGCGGGCAGGGGAAAAGTATATGAGCAGTTCTTC
CASSESPAGRGKVYEQFF
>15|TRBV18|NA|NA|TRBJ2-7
TGTGCCAGCTCACCTGGAGGGTGGCGAAACTACGAGCAGTACTTC
CASSPGGWRNYEQYF
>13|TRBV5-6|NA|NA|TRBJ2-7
TGTGCCAGCAGCCTGTGGGCCAGCTACGAGCAGTACTTC
CASSLWASYEQYF
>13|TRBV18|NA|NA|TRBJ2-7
TGTGCCAGCTCACCGACGAGCAGGGTCGAGCAGTACTTC
CASSPTSRVEQYF
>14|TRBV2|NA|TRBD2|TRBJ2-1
TGTGCCAGCACCCGACTAGCGGGAATCAATGAGCAGTTCTTC
CASTRLAGINEQFF
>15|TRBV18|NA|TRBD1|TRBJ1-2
TGTGCCAGCTCGAGCGGCCTCAGGGGGCCCTGGGGCTACACCTTC
CASSSGLRGPWGYTF
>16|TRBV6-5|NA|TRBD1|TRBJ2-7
TGTGCCAGCAGTTACTCCGGACAGGGGTTCTCCTACGAGCAGTACTTC
CASSYSGQGFSYEQYF
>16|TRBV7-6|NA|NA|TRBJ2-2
TGTGCCAGCAGCTTCAACCCTCGCCCCACACCCGGGGAGCTGTTTTTT
CASSFNPRPTPGELFF
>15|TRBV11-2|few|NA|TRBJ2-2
TGTGCCAGCAGCTTCTCAGGACACTACAACGGGGAGCTGTTTTTT
CASSFSGHYNGELFF
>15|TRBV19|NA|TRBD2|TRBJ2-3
TGTGCCAGTAGTCGCCGGACTAGCTATCCAGATACGCAGTATTTT
CASSRRTSYPDTQYF
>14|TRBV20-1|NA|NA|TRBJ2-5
TGCAGTGCTAGTTATTGGGTAGGCGGAGAGACCCAGTACTTC
CSASYWVGGETQYF
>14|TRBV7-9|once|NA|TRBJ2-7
TGTGCCAGCAGCTTATCGACTTTTTCCTACGAGCAGTACTTC
CASSLSTFSYEQYF
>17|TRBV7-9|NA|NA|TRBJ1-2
TGTGCCAGCAGCCCAACCTTGGCAGGGTTGATTAACTATGGCTACACCTTC
CASSPTLAGLINYGYTF
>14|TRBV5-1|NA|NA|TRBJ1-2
TGCGCCAGCAGCCCGTACGGGTTCAGCTATGGCTACACCTTC
CASSPYGFSYGYTF
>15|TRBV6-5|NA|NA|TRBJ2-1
TGTGCCAGCAGTTACTCCGGGACACCGTACAATGAGCAGTTCTTC
CASSYSGTPYNEQFF
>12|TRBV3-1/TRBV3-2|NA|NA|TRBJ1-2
TGTGCCAGCAGCCGGACAGACTATGGCTACACCTTC
CASSRTDYGYTF
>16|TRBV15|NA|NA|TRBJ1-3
TGTGCCACCAGCAACCCCGAGGCAGCTTTTGGAAACACCATATATTTT
CATSNPEAAFGNTIYF
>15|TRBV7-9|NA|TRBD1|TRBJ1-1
TGTGCCAGCAGCCCTCCGACAGGGCCAAACACTGAAGCTTTCTTT
CASSPPTGPNTEAFF
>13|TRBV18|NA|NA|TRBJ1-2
TGTGCCAGCTCACAAACACCTGACTATGGCTACACCTTC
CASSQTPDYGYTF